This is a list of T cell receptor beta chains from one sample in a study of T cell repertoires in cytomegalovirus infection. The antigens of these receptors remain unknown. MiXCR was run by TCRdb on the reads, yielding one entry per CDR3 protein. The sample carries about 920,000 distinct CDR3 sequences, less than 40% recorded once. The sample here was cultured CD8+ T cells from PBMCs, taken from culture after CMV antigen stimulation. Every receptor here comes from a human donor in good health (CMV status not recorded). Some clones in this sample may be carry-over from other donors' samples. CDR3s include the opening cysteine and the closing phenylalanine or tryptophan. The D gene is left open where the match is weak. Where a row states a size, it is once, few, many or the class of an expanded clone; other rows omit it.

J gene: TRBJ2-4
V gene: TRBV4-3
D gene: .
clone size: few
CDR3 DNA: TGCGCCAGCAGCCAAGAAGGCTTGGGGGCCGTAAACATTCAGTACTTC
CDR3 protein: CASSQEGLGAVNIQYF

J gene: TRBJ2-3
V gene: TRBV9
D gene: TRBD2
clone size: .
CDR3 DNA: TGTGCCAGCAGCGTAAGAGCGGGGGGGCCAGCAGATACGCAGTATTTT
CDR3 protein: CASSVRAGGPADTQYF

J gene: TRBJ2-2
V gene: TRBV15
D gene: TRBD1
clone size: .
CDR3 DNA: TGTGCCACCAGCGGCGACAGGGGCGGATTTGGGCGAACCGGGGAGCTGTTTTTT
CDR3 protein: CATSGDRGGFGRTGELFF

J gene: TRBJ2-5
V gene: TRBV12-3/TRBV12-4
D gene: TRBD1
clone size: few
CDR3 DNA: TGTGCCAGCAGTTCGGAAGGACAGGGGGGCCGCCAAGAGACCCAGTACTTC
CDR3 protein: CASSSEGQGGRQETQYF

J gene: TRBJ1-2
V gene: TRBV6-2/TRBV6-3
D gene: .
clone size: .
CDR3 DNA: TGTGCCAGCAGACCCTTAGGGGCCGACTATGGCTACACCTTC
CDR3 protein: CASRPLGADYGYTF

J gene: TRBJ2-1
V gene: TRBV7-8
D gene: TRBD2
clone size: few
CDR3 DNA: TGTGCCAGCAGCTTAGATCCTAGCGGGGGGCTTATAGGTGAGCAGTTCTTC
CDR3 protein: CASSLDPSGGLIGEQFF

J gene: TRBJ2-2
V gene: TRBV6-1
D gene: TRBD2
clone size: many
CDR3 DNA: TGTGCCAGCAGTGAAAGGAGTGGCGGGGGAACCGGGGAGCTGTTTTTT
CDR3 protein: CASSERSGGGTGELFF

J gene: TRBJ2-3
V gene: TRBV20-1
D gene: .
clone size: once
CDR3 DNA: TGCAGTGCACCAATTGACTCCCCTAGCACAGATACGCAGTATTTT
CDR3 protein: CSAPIDSPSTDTQYF

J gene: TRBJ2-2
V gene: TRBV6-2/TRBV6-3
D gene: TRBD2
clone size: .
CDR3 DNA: TGTGCCAGCAGTTGGACTAGCGGGGGGGCCGTGTACACCGGGGAGCTGTTTTTT
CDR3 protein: CASSWTSGGAVYTGELFF

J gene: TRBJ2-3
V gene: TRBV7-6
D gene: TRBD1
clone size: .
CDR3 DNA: TGTGCCAGCAGCTTAGGGGCAGGGGGCAGCGCAGATACGCAGTATTTT
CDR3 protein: CASSLGAGGSADTQYF

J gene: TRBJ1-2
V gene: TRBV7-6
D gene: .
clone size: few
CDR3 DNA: TGTGCCAGCAGCTTAGGTTCCAATTACACCTTC
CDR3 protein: CASSLGSNYTF

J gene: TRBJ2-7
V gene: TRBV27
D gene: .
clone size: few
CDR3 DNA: TGTGCCAGCAGTTTTCTTGGTCGCGAGCAGTACTTC
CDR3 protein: CASSFLGREQYF

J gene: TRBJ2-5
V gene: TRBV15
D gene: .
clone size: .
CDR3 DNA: TGTGCCACCACAGGGGAGGCGGAGACCCAGTACTTC
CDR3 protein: CATTGEAETQYF

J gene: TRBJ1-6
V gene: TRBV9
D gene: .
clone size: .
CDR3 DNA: TGTGCCAGCAGCGCCCGCTCCGGCGCCTCCTATAATTCACCCCTCCACTTT
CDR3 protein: CASSARSGASYNSPLHF

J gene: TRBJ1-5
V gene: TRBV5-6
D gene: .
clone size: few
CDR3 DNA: TGTGCCAGCAGCTTCACACAGGGTAATCAGCCCCAGCATTTT
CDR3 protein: CASSFTQGNQPQHF

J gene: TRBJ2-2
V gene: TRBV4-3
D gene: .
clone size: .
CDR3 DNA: TGCGCCAGCAGCCAAGACGGGGCGGCGGTAACCGGGGAGCTGTTTTTT
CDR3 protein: CASSQDGAAVTGELFF

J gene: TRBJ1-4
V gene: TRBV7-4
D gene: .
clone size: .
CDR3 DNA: TGTGCCACCGCCTCCTGGGGGCATGATGAAAAACTGTTTTTT
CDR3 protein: CATASWGHDEKLFF

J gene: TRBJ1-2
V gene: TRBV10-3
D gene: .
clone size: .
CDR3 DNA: TGTGCCATCCAGACAGGCTCCCGTAAAGCTAACTATGGCTACACCTTC
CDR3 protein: CAIQTGSRKANYGYTF

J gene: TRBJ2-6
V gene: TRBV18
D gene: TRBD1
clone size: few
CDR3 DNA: TGTGCCGTTCTTCAGCCCCCGGAGACAGGGGAGAATGGGGCCAACGTCCTGACTTTC
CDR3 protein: CAVLQPPETGENGANVLTF

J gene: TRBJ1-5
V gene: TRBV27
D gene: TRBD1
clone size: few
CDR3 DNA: TGTGCCAGCAGCCCAGGGACAGGGGGGACTCAGCCCCAGCATTTT
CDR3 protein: CASSPGTGGTQPQHF

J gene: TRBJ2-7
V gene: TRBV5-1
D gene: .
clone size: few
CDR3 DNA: TGCGCCAGCAGCTTGGTGGGACACACCTACGAGCAGTACTTC
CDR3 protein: CASSLVGHTYEQYF

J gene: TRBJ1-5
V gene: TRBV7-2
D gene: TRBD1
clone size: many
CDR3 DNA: TGTGCCAGCAGCTTAGAAGGGGGCAATTCGGCCCAGCATTTT
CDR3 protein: CASSLEGGNSAQHF

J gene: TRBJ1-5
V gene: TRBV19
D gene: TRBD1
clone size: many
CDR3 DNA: TGTGCCAGTAGCCCTACCGGGACAGGGGTAAATCAGCCCCAGCATTTT
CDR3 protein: CASSPTGTGVNQPQHF

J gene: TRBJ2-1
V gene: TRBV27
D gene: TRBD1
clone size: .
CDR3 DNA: TGTGCCAGCAGTCCCCGGGCAGGGGGCCTGTTCTTC
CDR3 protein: CASSPRAGGLFF

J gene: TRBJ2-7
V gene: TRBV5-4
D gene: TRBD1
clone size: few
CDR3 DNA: TGTGCCAGCAGTATGTCGTGGGACAGGACCTCCTACGAGCAGTACTTC
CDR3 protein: CASSMSWDRTSYEQYF

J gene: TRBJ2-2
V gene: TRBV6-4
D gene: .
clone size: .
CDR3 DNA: TGTGCCAGCCGCGGCGGGGCTCCCATCGGGGAGCTGTTTTTT
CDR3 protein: CASRGGAPIGELFF

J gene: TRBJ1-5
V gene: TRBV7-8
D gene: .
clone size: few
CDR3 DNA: TGTGCCGGGGCGGGAGGGGGCAATCAGCCCCAGCATTTT
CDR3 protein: CAGAGGGNQPQHF

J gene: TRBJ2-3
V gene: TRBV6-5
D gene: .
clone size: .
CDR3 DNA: TGTGCCAGCAGTACCAAAGTGAGTGATACGCAGTATTTT
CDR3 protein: CASSTKVSDTQYF

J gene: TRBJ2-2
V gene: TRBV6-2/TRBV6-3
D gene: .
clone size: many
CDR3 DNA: TGTGCCAGCACCATCACCGGGGAGCTGTTTTTT
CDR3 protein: CASTITGELFF

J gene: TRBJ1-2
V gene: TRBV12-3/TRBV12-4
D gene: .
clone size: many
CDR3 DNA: TGTGCCAGCACCCCCGGGTCCCTTCTTTATGGCTACACCTTC
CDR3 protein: CASTPGSLLYGYTF

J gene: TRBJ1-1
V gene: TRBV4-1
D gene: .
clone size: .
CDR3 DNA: TGCGCCAGCAGCCAAGAGGCGACATCGAACACTGAAGCTTTCTTT
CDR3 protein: CASSQEATSNTEAFF

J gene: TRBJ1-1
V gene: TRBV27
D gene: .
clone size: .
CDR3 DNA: TGTGCCAGCAGTTTTGAGGGAGACACTGAAGCTTTCTTT
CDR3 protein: CASSFEGDTEAFF

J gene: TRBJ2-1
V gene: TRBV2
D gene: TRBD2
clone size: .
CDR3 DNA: TGTGCCAGCAGTGGACGGGGGGGCTCCTCCTACAATGAGCAGTTCTTC
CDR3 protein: CASSGRGGSSYNEQFF

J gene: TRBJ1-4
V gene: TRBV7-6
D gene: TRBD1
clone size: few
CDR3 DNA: TGTGCCAGCCAGGGGGGATTGAACGAAAAACTGTTTTTT
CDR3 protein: CASQGGLNEKLFF

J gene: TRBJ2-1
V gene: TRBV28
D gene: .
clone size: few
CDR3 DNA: TGTGCCAGCAGTCGAGGACAGACCTACAATGAGCAGTTCTTC
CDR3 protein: CASSRGQTYNEQFF

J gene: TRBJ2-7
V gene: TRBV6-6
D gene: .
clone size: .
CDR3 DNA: TGTGCCAGCGGCTGGGGTCGCGGTTCCTACGAGCAGTACTTC
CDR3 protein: CASGWGRGSYEQYF

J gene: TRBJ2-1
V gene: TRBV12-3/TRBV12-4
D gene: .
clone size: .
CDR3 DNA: TGTGCCAGCAGTTTTGGGACGAATGAGCAGTTCTTC
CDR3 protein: CASSFGTNEQFF

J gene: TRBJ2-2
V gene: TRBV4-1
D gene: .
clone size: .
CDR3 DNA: TGCGCCAGCAGCCATCCTTCCGGGACACCGAACACCGGGGAGCTGTTTTTT
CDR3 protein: CASSHPSGTPNTGELFF

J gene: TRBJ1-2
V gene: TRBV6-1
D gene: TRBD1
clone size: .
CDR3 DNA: TGTGCCAGCAGTGAATCGGGACAGTACTATGGCTACACCTTC
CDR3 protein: CASSESGQYYGYTF

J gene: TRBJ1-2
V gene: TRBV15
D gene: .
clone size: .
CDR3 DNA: TGTGCCACCAGCAGAGACCTCATGATCTCGGAGAGGGGCTACACCTTC
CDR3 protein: CATSRDLMISERGYTF

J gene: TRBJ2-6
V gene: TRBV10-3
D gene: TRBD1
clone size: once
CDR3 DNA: TGTGCCATCAGTGAGTGGCGGACAGGGGGCGAATCTGGGGCCAACGTCCTGACTTTC
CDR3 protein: CAISEWRTGGESGANVLTF

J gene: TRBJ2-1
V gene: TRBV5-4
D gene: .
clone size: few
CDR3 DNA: TGTGCCAGCGGCCCCGGGGCGGGCAGTTCCTACAATGAGCAGTTCTTC
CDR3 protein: CASGPGAGSSYNEQFF

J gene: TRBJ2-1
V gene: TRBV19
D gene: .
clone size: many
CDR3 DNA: TGTGCCAGCAGTTCCGGGGTCAATGAGCAGTTCTTC
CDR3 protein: CASSSGVNEQFF

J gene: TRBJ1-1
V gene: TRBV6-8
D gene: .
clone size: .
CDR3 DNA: TGTGCCAGCAGTCCGTACTTCAGGGACCGGGACACTGAAGCTTTCTTT
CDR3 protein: CASSPYFRDRDTEAFF

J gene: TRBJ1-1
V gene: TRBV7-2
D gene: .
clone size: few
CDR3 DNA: TGTGCCAGCAGCTTAGTAGGGGGAAGTCACACTGAAGCTTTCTTT
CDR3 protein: CASSLVGGSHTEAFF

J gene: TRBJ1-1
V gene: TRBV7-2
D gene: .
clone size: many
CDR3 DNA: TGTGCCAGCAGCTTAGCCATCGGAGGGCAGAGAAAGAACACTGAAGCTTTCTTT
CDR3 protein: CASSLAIGGQRKNTEAFF

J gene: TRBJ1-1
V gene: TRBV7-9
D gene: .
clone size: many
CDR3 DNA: TGTGCCAGCAGCTTAGATACTATGAACACTGAAGCTTTCTTT
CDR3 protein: CASSLDTMNTEAFF

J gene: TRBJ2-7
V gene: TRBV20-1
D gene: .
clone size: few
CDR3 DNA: TGCAGTGCTAGAGTGGGCCTGAGCTACGAGCAGTACTTC
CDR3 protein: CSARVGLSYEQYF

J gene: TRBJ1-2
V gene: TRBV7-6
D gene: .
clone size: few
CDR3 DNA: TGTGCCAGCAGCTCTGGGACTCTCTATGGCTACACCTTC
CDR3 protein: CASSSGTLYGYTF

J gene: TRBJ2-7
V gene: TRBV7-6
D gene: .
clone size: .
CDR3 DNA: TGTGCCAGCAGCTCGAGGGGCCTTTACGAGCAGTACTTC
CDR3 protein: CASSSRGLYEQYF

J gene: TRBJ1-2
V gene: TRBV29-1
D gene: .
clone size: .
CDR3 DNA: TGCAGCGCAAGGGACCGATTAACCTATGGCTACACCTTC
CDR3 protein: CSARDRLTYGYTF

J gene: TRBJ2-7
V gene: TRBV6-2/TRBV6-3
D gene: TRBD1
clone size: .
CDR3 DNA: TGTGCCAGCAGCCATCACAGGGGCTACGAGCAGTACTTC
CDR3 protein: CASSHHRGYEQYF

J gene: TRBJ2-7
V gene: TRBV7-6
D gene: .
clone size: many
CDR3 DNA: TGTGCCAGCAGCTTAAGGGAAGGGGACACGGGACCTAACTCCTACGAGCAGTACTTC
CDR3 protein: CASSLREGDTGPNSYEQYF

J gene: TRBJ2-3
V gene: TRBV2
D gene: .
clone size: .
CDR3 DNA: TGTGCCAGCAGTGAACCAGATACGCAGTATTTT
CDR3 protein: CASSEPDTQYF

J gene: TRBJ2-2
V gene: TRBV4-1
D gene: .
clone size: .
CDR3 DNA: TGCGCCAGCAGCCAAGGGGGGAGGAACACCGGGGAGCTGTTTTTT
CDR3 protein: CASSQGGRNTGELFF

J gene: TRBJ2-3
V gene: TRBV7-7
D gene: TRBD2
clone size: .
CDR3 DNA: TGTGCTAGCAGCTTAGAACTAGCGGGGGGGACTACTAGCACAGATACGCAGTATTTT
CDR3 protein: CASSLELAGGTTSTDTQYF

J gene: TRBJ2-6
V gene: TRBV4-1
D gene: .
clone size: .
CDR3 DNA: TGCGCCAGCAGCGTCGAAGATTGGGTCTCTGGGGCCAACGTCCTGACTTTC
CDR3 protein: CASSVEDWVSGANVLTF

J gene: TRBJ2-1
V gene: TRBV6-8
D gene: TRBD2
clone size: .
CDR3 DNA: TGTGCCAGCAGTTACTCGGCGGGACTACCGTTCTTC
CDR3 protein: CASSYSAGLPFF

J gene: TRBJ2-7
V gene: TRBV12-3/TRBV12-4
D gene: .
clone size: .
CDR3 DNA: TGTGCCAGCGCGGGGTTTATTGACTACGAGCAGTACTTC
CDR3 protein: CASAGFIDYEQYF